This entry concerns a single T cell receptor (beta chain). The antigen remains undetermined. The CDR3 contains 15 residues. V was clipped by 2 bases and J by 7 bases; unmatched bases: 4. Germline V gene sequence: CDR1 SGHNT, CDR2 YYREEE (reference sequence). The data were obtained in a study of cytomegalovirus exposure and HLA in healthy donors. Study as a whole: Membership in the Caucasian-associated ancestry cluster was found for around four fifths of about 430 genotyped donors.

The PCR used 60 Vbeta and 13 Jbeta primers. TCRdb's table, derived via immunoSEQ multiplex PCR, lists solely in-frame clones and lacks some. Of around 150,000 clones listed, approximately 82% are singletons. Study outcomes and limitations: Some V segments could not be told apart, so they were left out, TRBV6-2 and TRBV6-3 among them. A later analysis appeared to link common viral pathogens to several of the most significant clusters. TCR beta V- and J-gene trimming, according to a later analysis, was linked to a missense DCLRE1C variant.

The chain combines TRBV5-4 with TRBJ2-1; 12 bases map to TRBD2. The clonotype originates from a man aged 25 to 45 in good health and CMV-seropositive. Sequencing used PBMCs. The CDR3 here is CASSFPGLAGNEQFF. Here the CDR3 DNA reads TGTGCCAGCAGCTTCCCGGGACTAGCGGGTAATGAGCAGTTCTTC.